This entry concerns a single TCR delta chain. Its antigen is as yet unknown. A read error likely explains why the TCRdb protein, taken from a much larger clone, differs from this DNA's translation at residue 14; the protein shown is translated from the DNA. The CDR3 loop spans 21 amino acids. CDR1 is TSWWSYY and CDR2 is QGS in the germline V gene. Trimming took off 0 bases at V and 3 bases at J, with 29 bases between the two ends. The sample belongs to a study of γδ T cells in repeated Plasmodium falciparum infection. Study-level information: Donors were malaria-exposed Malian children or age- and gender-matched Australian children. Over approximately 640 days, donors received four mosquito-bite P. falciparum NF54 infections. Findings and limits, study-wide: Vdelta2-negative gammadelta repertoires appeared less diverse and less shared in Malian than Australian children.

TCRdb called clones from the multiplex PCR reads again using CATT. Among around 82,000 delta-chain clones listed, 1.4% were seen once. Bulk repertoires came from Vgamma9/Vdelta2+ or Vdelta2-negative gammadelta T cells flow-sorted from PBMC. The rearrangement links TRDV1 to TRDJ1; D not resolved. Matching the DNA to germline supplied the J gene, which TCRdb does not give. The source material was gamma-delta T cells from blood. The sequence came from a pool of human donors (malaria-infected and uninfected, not separated). CDR3 bases: TGTGCTCTTGGGGAACTAGCTCCCCCTTGGATCCATCGATGCCTTTCCGATAAACTCATCTTT. This codes for CALGELAPPWIHRCLSDKLIF.